This T cell receptor beta chain was documented in a study of blood T cell repertoires in COVID-19. Overall study context: Collection of acute and convalescent COVID-19 samples took place in the United States, Italy and Spain. The analysed material was cDNA or gDNA that came from T cells, B-cell-depleted T cells, or PBMCs.

This clone was observed a few times. The V end was cut by 1 base, the J end by 4 bases, with 13 bases between. The CDR3 consists of 15 residues. From germline, CDR1 is MDHEN and CDR2 SYDVKM. It was during active infection that Seattle patients were enrolled and then longitudinally followed. The assay was immunoSEQ multiplex PCR, and TCRdb's table has in-frame clones only and misses some. The sample has 410,000 or so clones; around 91% are singletons. This rearrangement joins TRBV28 to TRBJ1-2; TRBD1 might be the D (5 bases). Sequencing input: peripheral blood. This sequence was found in a middle-aged woman with COVID-19, enrolled during active disease. CDR3 coding DNA: TGTGCCAGCAGTTTATCGACAGCTCGAATCTATGGCTACACCTTC. It specifies CASSLSTARIYGYTF.